This TCR beta chain was sequenced during a study of breast tumors, draining lymph nodes, adjacent tissues. This clonotype was detected many times. Axillary draining lymph nodes of breast cancer patients supplied the node samples. TCRdb redid the calling of the multiplex PCR reads with MiXCR, one entry per CDR3 protein. This table has under 150,000 distinct CDR3 sequences, about 20% appearing once. Sequencing was done on a sample of axillary lymph node tissue. The receptor's source is a female donor with breast cancer. Some clones in this sample may be carry-over from other donors' samples.

The CDR3 protein is CASSFSGNTGELFF. In nucleotides, the CDR3 is TGCGCCAGCAGCTTTAGCGGGAACACCGGGGAGCTGTTTTTT. The rearrangement links TRBV10-1 to TRBJ2-2; D perhaps matches TRBD2 (6 bases). The germline gives CDR1 WNHNN, CDR2 SYGVQD (reference sequence). The ends were cut back, 6 bases at V and 1 base at J, with 9 bases in the middle. CDR3 length equals 14 residues.